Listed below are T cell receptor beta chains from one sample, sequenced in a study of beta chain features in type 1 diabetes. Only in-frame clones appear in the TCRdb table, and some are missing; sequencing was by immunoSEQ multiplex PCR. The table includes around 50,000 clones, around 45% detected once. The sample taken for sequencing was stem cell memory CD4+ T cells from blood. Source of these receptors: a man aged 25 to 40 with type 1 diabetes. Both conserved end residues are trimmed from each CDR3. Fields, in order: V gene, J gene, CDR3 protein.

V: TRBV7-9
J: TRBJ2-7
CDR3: ASRGLAESYEQY

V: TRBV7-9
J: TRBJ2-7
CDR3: ASSWRGASGRRGPYEQY

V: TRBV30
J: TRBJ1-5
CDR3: AWSGQGGQPQH

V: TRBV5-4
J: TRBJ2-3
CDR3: ASSQSGRDTQY

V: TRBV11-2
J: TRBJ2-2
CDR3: ASSLTVTGELF

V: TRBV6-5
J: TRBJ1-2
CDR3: ASSAGQGQGYT

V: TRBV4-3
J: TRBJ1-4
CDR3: ASSQVSTTNEKLF

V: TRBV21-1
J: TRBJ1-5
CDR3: ASSKSTEALGPQH

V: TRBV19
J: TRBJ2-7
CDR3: ASRRQGSYEQY

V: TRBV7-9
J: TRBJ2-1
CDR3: ASSPSMGGPYNEQF

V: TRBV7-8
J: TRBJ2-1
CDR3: ASSFPGLASYNEQF

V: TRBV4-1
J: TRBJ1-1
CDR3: ASSQPAGQADTEAF

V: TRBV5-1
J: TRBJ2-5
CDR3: ASSQSTQETQY

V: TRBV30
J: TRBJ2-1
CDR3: AWSVTGTSGRNDEQF

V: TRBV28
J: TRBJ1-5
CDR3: AIQGNNQPQH